The next 3 T cell receptor beta chains were all read from a single sample in a study of cytomegalovirus exposure and HLA in healthy donors. Primers for the PCR totalled 60 Vbeta and 13 Jbeta. Some clones are missing from TCRdb's copy, which holds only in-frame ones; the method was immunoSEQ multiplex PCR. The sample holds about 89,000 clones, about 60% seen once. What was sequenced was PBMCs. These receptors all come from a woman in her twenties or thirties in good health and CMV-seronegative.

A note on this clone: A junction end diverges from the germline sequence, so it may reflect a read error. The chain links TRBV6-1 to TRBJ2-2; 8 nucleotides align to TRBD1. The CDR3 loop spans 14 amino acids. CDR1 and CDR2 from the germline V gene are MNHNS and SASEGT. CDR3 coding DNA: TGTTCCAGCCGAACAGGGGGGAGTGCCGGGGAGCTGTTTTTT. This encodes CSSRTGGSAGELFF.

This clone was seen only a few times. This chain joins TRBV7-9 and TRBJ2-4, with D perhaps TRBD1 (5 bases). Trimming removed 5 bases at V and 1 base at J, with 9 bases between. Germline CDR1 reads SEHNR; CDR2 reads FQNEAQ (reference sequence). This CDR3 is 14 amino acids long. CDR3: CASSAAGAKNIQYF. CDR3 sequence (DNA): TGTGCCAGCAGCGCCGCAGGGGCCAAAAACATTCAGTACTTC. The variable domain in full, completed from reference TRBV7-9 and TRBJ2-4, reads DTGVSQNPRHKITKRGQNVTFRCDPISEHNRLYWYRQTLGQGPEFLTYFQNEAQLEKSRLLSDRFSAERPKGSFSTLEIQRTEQGDSAMYLCASSAAGAKNIQYFGAGTRLSVL.

There are a few counts of this clone. The V and J genes are TRBV10-1 and TRBJ2-3, with unresolved D. V lost 4 bases, J lost 3 bases, and 11 bases lay in between. Germline V gene data show CDR1 as WNHNN and CDR2 as SYGVQD (reference sequence). CDR3 length equals 14 residues. The chain's CDR3 is CASSVGSETDTQYF. CDR3 DNA: TGCGCCAGCAGTGTCGGCAGCGAGACAGATACGCAGTATTTT.